The rows below give T cell receptor beta chains drawn from one sample of a study of blood T cell repertoires in COVID-19. Sequencing was performed with immunoSEQ multiplex PCR; in TCRdb, only in-frame clones are kept and a portion is missing. The sample consists of approximately 130,000 clones, approximately 90% of them appearing once. Material: peripheral blood. These receptors all stem from a man between 65 and 85 years old with active or convalescent COVID-19. Both conserved end residues are part of each CDR3. A D gene is named only where the DNA matches it firmly. Expanded clones are given a class, and other clones once, few, many or no size at all.

abundance,len,v_gene,j_gene,d_gene,CDR3aa,CDR3nt
-,14,TRBV5-1,TRBJ1-6,TRBD1,CASSLTGGNSPLHF,TGCGCCAGCAGCTTGACAGGGGGAAATTCACCCCTCCACTTT
-,14,TRBV27,TRBJ1-5,TRBD1,CASSPTGFGQPQHF,TGTGCCAGCAGTCCGACAGGGTTCGGTCAGCCCCAGCATTTT
-,15,TRBV7-2,TRBJ2-7,TRBD2,CASSLWLAGEGEQYF,TGTGCCAGCAGCCTTTGGCTAGCGGGAGAAGGTGAGCAGTACTTC
-,13,TRBV7-9,TRBJ1-6,-,CASSSSGGSPLHF,TGTGCCAGCAGCTCCTCCGGGGGTTCACCCCTCCACTTT
once,14,TRBV28,TRBJ1-3,TRBD1,CASSLTGVGNTIYF,TGTGCCAGCAGTTTGACAGGGGTTGGAAACACCATATATTTT
many,12,TRBV14,TRBJ2-7,TRBD1,CASSHDRVEQYF,TGTGCCAGCAGCCACGACAGGGTCGAGCAGTACTTC
few,14,TRBV19,TRBJ1-4,TRBD1,CASTSDRAGEKLFF,TGTGCCAGTACCTCCGACAGGGCGGGCGAAAAACTGTTTTTT
-,15,TRBV15,TRBJ1-1,TRBD1,CATSRVGTANTEAFF,TGTGCCACCAGCAGAGTTGGGACAGCGAACACTGAAGCTTTCTTT
-,14,TRBV29-1,TRBJ2-1,TRBD1,CSVGYGQGLNEQFF,TGCAGCGTTGGTTACGGACAGGGCCTCAATGAGCAGTTCTTC
-,15,TRBV19,TRBJ1-6,-,CASRSRGSNGSPLHF,TGTGCCAGTAGGTCGAGAGGATCTAACGGTTCACCCCTCCACTTT
-,13,TRBV10-3,TRBJ2-3,-,CAISTADTDTQYF,TGTGCCATCAGTACAGCGGACACAGATACGCAGTATTTT
-,16,TRBV5-1,TRBJ2-1,TRBD1,CASSLVTGTGNNEQFF,TGCGCCAGCAGCTTGGTAACCGGGACAGGCAACAATGAGCAGTTCTTC
-,15,TRBV4-2,TRBJ2-3,-,CASSPAGTNTDTQYF,TGTGCCAGCAGCCCTGCTGGGACAAACACAGATACGCAGTATTTT
once,13,TRBV6-5,TRBJ2-3,-,CASSHQGTDTQYF,TGTGCCAGCAGTCACCAGGGTACAGATACGCAGTATTTT
-,18,TRBV7-9,TRBJ2-2,TRBD2,CASSSRTSLPANTGELFF,TGTGCCAGCAGCTCTCGGACTAGCCTCCCTGCGAACACCGGGGAGCTGTTTTTT
-,14,TRBV6-6,TRBJ2-5,-,CASRRGQIQETQYF,TGTGCCAGCAGGCGGGGTCAGATCCAAGAGACCCAGTACTTC
-,14,TRBV30,TRBJ1-6,-,CAWSVQAGGVTLHF,TGTGCCTGGAGTGTACAAGCCGGGGGGGTAACCCTCCACTTT
-,18,TRBV3-1/TRBV3-2,TRBJ2-2,TRBD2,CASSQEIAGDLWTGELFF,TGTGCCAGCAGCCAAGAAATAGCGGGAGATTTGTGGACCGGGGAGCTGTTTTTT
-,16,TRBV28,TRBJ1-5,-,CASSSTTVLNNQPQHF,TGTGCCAGCAGCTCTACCACAGTCCTAAACAATCAGCCCCAGCATTTT
-,16,TRBV28,TRBJ2-7,-,CASSLSAVIGRGEQYF,TGTGCCAGCAGTTTATCGGCTGTTATCGGGAGAGGGGAGCAGTACTTC
-,17,TRBV5-1,TRBJ2-7,-,CASSPGISEVSGYEQYF,TGCGCCAGCAGCCCCGGGATTAGCGAAGTCAGCGGCTACGAGCAGTACTTC
-,16,TRBV30,TRBJ1-2,-,CAWSSSKLPSNYGYTF,TGTGCCTGGAGTTCATCAAAGCTGCCTAGCAACTATGGCTACACCTTC
-,13,TRBV7-8,TRBJ1-5,-,CASSSRGLQPQHF,TGTGCCAGCAGCTCGCGGGGGCTACAGCCCCAGCATTTT
-,15,TRBV11-2,TRBJ2-3,TRBD2,CASSFGLVGTDTQYF,TGTGCCAGCAGCTTCGGACTAGTGGGGACAGATACGCAGTATTTT
once,16,TRBV7-8,TRBJ2-7,TRBD2,CASSSGTSGSKGEQYF,TGTGCCAGCAGCTCTGGGACTAGCGGGAGCAAGGGCGAGCAGTACTTC
-,15,TRBV28,TRBJ2-3,TRBD1,CASSLRQGGSDTQYF,TGTGCCAGCAGTTTGAGACAGGGGGGATCAGATACGCAGTATTTT
once,15,TRBV29-1,TRBJ2-2,TRBD2,CSVVILAGNTGELFF,TGCAGCGTTGTGATTCTAGCGGGGAACACCGGGGAGCTGTTTTTT
-,16,TRBV19,TRBJ1-5,TRBD1,CASSRTGGISNQPQHF,TGTGCCAGTAGTAGAACAGGGGGGATTAGCAATCAGCCCCAGCATTTT
once,16,TRBV2,TRBJ2-3,TRBD2,CASSDSASGITDTQYF,TGTGCCAGCAGTGACAGCGCTAGCGGTATCACAGATACGCAGTATTTT
-,16,TRBV6-1,TRBJ2-3,TRBD2,CASSEITGGAKDTQYF,TGTGCCAGCAGTGAAATAACGGGGGGAGCAAAAGATACGCAGTATTTT
-,14,TRBV7-9,TRBJ1-5,-,CASSTDRSNQPQHF,TGTGCCAGCAGTACGGACAGATCAAATCAGCCCCAGCATTTT
-,17,TRBV30,TRBJ1-6,TRBD1,CAWSVPDRGSYNSPLHF,TGTGCCTGGAGTGTACCCGACAGGGGCTCCTATAATTCACCCCTCCACTTT
-,12,TRBV6-5,TRBJ1-5,TRBD1,CASTGQGQPQHF,TGTGCCAGCACGGGACAGGGACAGCCCCAGCATTTT
-,15,TRBV18,TRBJ1-1,-,CASSPPPGIGTEAFF,TGTGCCAGCTCACCACCCCCCGGGATCGGCACTGAAGCTTTCTTT
-,15,TRBV28,TRBJ1-2,TRBD1,CASSFPPSTGGGYTF,TGTGCCAGCAGTTTTCCCCCCTCGACAGGGGGCGGCTACACCTTC
-,16,TRBV28,TRBJ1-5,-,CASRLDSPLSNQPQHF,TGTGCCAGCAGACTGGACAGCCCCCTGAGCAATCAGCCCCAGCATTTT
-,15,TRBV7-9,TRBJ1-2,-,CASSLDLGRDYGYTF,TGTGCCAGCAGCTTAGATCTGGGGAGGGACTATGGCTACACCTTC
-,16,TRBV28,TRBJ1-5,-,CASSLFRPNSNQPQHF,TGTGCCAGCAGTTTATTCAGGCCCAATAGCAATCAGCCCCAGCATTTT
-,13,TRBV12-3/TRBV12-4,TRBJ2-7,-,CASSQDRTFEQYF,TGTGCCAGCAGCCAAGACAGGACCTTCGAGCAGTACTTC
-,13,TRBV2,TRBJ2-1,TRBD2,CASKASGGNEQFF,TGTGCCAGCAAGGCTAGCGGCGGGAATGAGCAGTTCTTC
once,15,TRBV5-1,TRBJ2-1,TRBD1,CASSSLGGNLNEQFF,TGCGCCAGCAGCTCCCTAGGGGGCAACTTGAATGAGCAGTTCTTC
-,14,TRBV5-1,TRBJ1-4,-,CASSVGGTNEKLFF,TGCGCCAGCAGCGTAGGGGGAACTAATGAAAAACTGTTTTTT
-,15,TRBV30,TRBJ1-2,TRBD1,CAWSAGQGENYGYTF,TGTGCCTGGAGTGCTGGACAGGGTGAAAACTATGGCTACACCTTC
-,12,TRBV11-2,TRBJ2-2,-,CASSRDTGELFF,TGTGCCAGCAGCCGGGACACCGGGGAGCTGTTTTTT
-,12,TRBV3-1/TRBV3-2,TRBJ2-3,-,CASGTGGDTQYF,TGTGCCAGCGGGACCGGGGGAGATACGCAGTATTTT